This is a list of T cell receptor beta chains from one sample in a study of CD8 T cells in Susac syndrome. TCRdb reanalysed the immunoSEQ multiplex PCR reads using MiXCR and keeps one entry per CDR3 protein. In the table there are just under 95,000 distinct CDR3 sequences, about 94% of which are singletons. The specimen was CD4+ T cells from PBMCs. The receptors were gathered from a human donor with Susac syndrome. Both conserved end residues are trimmed from each CDR3.

V gene	CDR3 protein
TRBV12-3/TRBV12-4	ASSLSTGGGANVLT
TRBV2	ASSLIRDSYGYT
TRBV30	AWRDTSGGNEQF
TRBV29-1	SVKGGSYEQY
TRBV4-1	ASSQEQGSYNEQF
TRBV29-1	SATLAGGTYEQY
TRBV30	AWSASGAYEQY
TRBV6-5	ASSPASTDTQY
TRBV15	ATSRDRAANYGYT
TRBV19	ASSMESVWTPLH
TRBV20-1	SAGNEVSNQPQH
TRBV7-2	ASSLVRQNGYT
TRBV12-3/TRBV12-4	ASSFGSSGYT
TRBV6-2/TRBV6-3	ASSLRQDYEQY
TRBV28	ASSIGSYGYT
TRBV15	ATSRDPGRSTDTQY
TRBV4-1	ASSQDYGGVETQY
TRBV24-1	ATSDPDRGGRNNEQF
TRBV20-1	SAPLGTSGTASTDTQY
TRBV19	ASSIRGEAF
TRBV2	ASTRDSNEQF
TRBV7-9	ASSLGWDREQY
TRBV2	ASSVAGGGNTIY
TRBV19	ASGGTEYEQY
TRBV7-2	AITPSTDTQY
TRBV6-1	ASSEDVRSYEQY
TRBV20-1	SARTQAAEQY
TRBV3-1	ASSHPGGNEAF
TRBV2	ASNLGLVGDTQY
TRBV5-4	ASSLLGNTGELF
TRBV20-1	SAPGLAGGETQY
TRBV7-9	ASSRSANYGYT
TRBV25-1	ASKDNQGAPGYGYT
TRBV12-3/TRBV12-4	ASSLGHPYNEQF
TRBV15	ATSRGASGELF
TRBV30	AWSVGTLAGASYEQY
TRBV6-5	ASGHSNQPQH
TRBV29-1	SVEGRAPDTQY
TRBV10-2	AIKDPPGYT
TRBV3-1	ASSPTRVYEQY
TRBV9	ASSPQAGGLGNEQF
TRBV25-1	ASSDGWTQY
TRBV29-1	SAEMTATKSYSPLH
TRBV29-1	SVVGGRQETQY
TRBV6-5	ASSRDRETQY
TRBV12-3/TRBV12-4	ASSLSGRGGEKLF